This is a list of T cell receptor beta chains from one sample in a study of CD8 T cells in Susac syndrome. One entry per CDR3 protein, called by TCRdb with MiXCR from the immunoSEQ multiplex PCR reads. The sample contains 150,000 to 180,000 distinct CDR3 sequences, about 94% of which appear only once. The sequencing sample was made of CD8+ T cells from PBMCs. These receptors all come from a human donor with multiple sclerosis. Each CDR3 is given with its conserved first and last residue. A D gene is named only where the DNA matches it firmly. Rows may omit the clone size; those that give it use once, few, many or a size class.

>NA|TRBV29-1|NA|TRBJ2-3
TGCAGCGTTGATGGGCAGAGCACAGATACGCAGTATTTT
CSVDGQSTDTQYF
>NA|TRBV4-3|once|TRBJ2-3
TGCGCCAGCAGCCCCTTCGTAGAGGGCGCGCAGTATTTT
CASSPFVEGAQYF
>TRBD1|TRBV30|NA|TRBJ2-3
TGTGCCTGGAGCGGGCGCGACAGGGTCCCTACAGATACGCAGTATTTT
CAWSGRDRVPTDTQYF
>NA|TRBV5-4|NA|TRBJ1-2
TGTGCCAGCAGCTTGAAGGGGGACTATGGCTACACCTTC
CASSLKGDYGYTF
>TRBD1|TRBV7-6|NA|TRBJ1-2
TGTGCCAGCAGTCCAACCCGACAGGGCCGGGGCTATGGCTACACCTTC
CASSPTRQGRGYGYTF
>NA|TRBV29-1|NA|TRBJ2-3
TGCAGCGTTTTGCAGGGGGGGGATACGCAGTATTTT
CSVLQGGDTQYF
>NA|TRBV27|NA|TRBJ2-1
TGTGCCAGCAGCCGACCGACGCAGGGCTACAATGAGCAGTTCTTC
CASSRPTQGYNEQFF
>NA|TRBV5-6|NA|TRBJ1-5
TGTGCCAGCAGCTTGGAAGAGGGTCAGCCCCAGCATTTT
CASSLEEGQPQHF
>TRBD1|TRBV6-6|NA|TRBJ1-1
TGTGCCAGCAGCCTACGGGGGGACAGTGAAGCTTTCTTT
CASSLRGDSEAFF
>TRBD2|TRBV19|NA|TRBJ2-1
TGTGCCAGTAGTCCGACTAGCGGTCCCTACAATGAGCAGTTCTTC
CASSPTSGPYNEQFF
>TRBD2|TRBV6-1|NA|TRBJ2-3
TGTGCCAGCAGTGATTTGAGCGGGGGGGCCTCAGGTACAGATACGCAGTATTTT
CASSDLSGGASGTDTQYF
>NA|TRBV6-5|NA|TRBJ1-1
TGTGCCAGCAGTTATGCATCAGGTCCGGAGAGTTTAACTGAAGCTTTCTTT
CASSYASGPESLTEAFF
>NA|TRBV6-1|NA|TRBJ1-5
TGTGCCAGCAGTGAAAAGGCTCTCAATCAGCCCCAGCATTTT
CASSEKALNQPQHF
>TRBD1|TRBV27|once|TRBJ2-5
TGTGCCACCGCCGCGGGACAGGGGAGAGAGACCCAGTACTTC
CATAAGQGRETQYF
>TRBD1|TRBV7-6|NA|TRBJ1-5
TGTGCCAGCAGCTCGGGGACAGGGCGGCATCAGCCCCAGCATTTT
CASSSGTGRHQPQHF
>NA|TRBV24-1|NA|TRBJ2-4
TGTGCCACCAGTGATTCGAAAGCCAAAAACATTCAGTACTTC
CATSDSKAKNIQYF
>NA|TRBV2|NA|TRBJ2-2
TGTGCCAGCAGTGAAGGGGTCACTGCGAACACCGGGGAGCTGTTTTTT
CASSEGVTANTGELFF
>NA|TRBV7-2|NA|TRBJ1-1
TGTGCCAGCAGCTACGCGGAAACCATGAACACTGAAGCTTTCTTT
CASSYAETMNTEAFF
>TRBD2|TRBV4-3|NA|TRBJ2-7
TGCGCCAGCAGCCAAGCTGGAAGCGGGGCCATCTACGAGCAGTACTTC
CASSQAGSGAIYEQYF
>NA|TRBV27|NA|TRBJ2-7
TGTGCCAGCAGTTTAGGAGGGGCCGAGCAGTACTTC
CASSLGGAEQYF
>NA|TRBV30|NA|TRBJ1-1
TGTGCCTGGAGTGTACCCGGCGGCGGCTTGAACACTGAAGCTTTCTTT
CAWSVPGGGLNTEAFF
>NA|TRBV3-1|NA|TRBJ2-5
TGTGCCAGCAGCCAAGAACGCCTTGGGGAGACCCAGTACTTC
CASSQERLGETQYF
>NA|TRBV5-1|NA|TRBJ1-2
TGCGCCAGCAGCTACTTCTCGTCGGACAGCCTGTACTATGAGGGCTACACCTTC
CASSYFSSDSLYYEGYTF
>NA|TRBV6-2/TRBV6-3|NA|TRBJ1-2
TGTGCCAGCAGTTACTCCAACTATGGCTACACCTTC
CASSYSNYGYTF
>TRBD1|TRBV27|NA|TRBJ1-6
TGTGCCAGCAGATTGTGGGACAGAGATTCACCCCTCCACTTT
CASRLWDRDSPLHF
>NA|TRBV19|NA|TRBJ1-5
TGTGCCACTAAAGAGGGGCGCCGTTTCCAGCCCCAGCATTTT
CATKEGRRFQPQHF
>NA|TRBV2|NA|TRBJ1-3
TGTGCCAGCAGTGGGAGGAACCCCCAGGCGGCTGGAAACACCATATATTTT
CASSGRNPQAAGNTIYF
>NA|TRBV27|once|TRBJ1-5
TGTGCCAGCAGTCCCCAGGAATATAGCAATCAGCCCCAGCATTTT
CASSPQEYSNQPQHF
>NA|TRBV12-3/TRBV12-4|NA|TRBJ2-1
TGTGCCAGCAGTTCTAGAGGACAGCCTGGGTCCTACAATGAGCAGTTCTTC
CASSSRGQPGSYNEQFF
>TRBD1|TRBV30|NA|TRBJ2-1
TGTGCCTTCCTCGACAGGGTCTCCTACAATGAGCAGTTCTTC
CAFLDRVSYNEQFF
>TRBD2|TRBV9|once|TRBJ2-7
TGTGCCAGCAGCCCCGGGACTAGCGAAACCTACGAGCAGTACTTC
CASSPGTSETYEQYF
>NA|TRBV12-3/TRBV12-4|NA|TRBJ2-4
TGTGCCAGCAGTTTGGGTGGTGGGGACATTCAGTACTTC
CASSLGGGDIQYF
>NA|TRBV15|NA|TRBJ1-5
TGTGCCACCAGCCTCACGGAGAACAATCAGCCCCAGCATTTT
CATSLTENNQPQHF
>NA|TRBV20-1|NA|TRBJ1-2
TGCAGTGCTACGGACGGTGACTACACCTTC
CSATDGDYTF
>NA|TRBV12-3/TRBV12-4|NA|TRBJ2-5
TGTGCCAGCAGTTTACGGAGACCAGAGACCCAGTACTTC
CASSLRRPETQYF
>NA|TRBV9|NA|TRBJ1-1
TGTGCCAGCAGCGACGTGGGGGGCACTGAAGCTTTCTTT
CASSDVGGTEAFF
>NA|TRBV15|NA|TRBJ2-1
TGTGCCACCAGCAGAGGTCAGGGGGGCCGGGAGCAGTTCTTC
CATSRGQGGREQFF
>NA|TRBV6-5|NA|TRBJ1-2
TGTGCCAGCAGTTACTCGGTGGGGAGACCCGATGGCTACACCTTC
CASSYSVGRPDGYTF
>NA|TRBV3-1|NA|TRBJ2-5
TGTGCCAGCAGCCAATCTCCTGTGCGGGAGACCCAGTACTTC
CASSQSPVRETQYF
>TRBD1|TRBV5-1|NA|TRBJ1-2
TGCGCCAGCAGCTCGGAAGACAGGGGCTATGGCTACACCTTC
CASSSEDRGYGYTF
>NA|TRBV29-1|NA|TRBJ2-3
TGCAGCGTTGAAGGTTCGAAACAGCGTGGTGATTTTTCAGATACGCAGTATTTT
CSVEGSKQRGDFSDTQYF
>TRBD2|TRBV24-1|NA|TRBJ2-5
TGTGCCACCAGTGATGCGGGGGGGCGAATAGAGACCCAGTACTTC
CATSDAGGRIETQYF
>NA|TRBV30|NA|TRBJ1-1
TGTGCCTGGAGGGGCCCAACCAACACTGAAGCTTTCTTT
CAWRGPTNTEAFF
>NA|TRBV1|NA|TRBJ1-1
TGCACCAGCGCGGGGGGGGCGAACACTGAAGCTTTCTTT
CTSAGGANTEAFF
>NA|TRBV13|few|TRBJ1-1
TGTGCCAGCAGCTTAGGACAGGGGAACACTGAAGCTTTCTTT
CASSLGQGNTEAFF
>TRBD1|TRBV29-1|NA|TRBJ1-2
TGCAGCGTTGACCCCCGGACAGGGTGGTATGGCTACACCTTC
CSVDPRTGWYGYTF
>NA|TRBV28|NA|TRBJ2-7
TGTGCCAGCAGTCCCTTTGTAGGAGGCGAGCAGTACTTC
CASSPFVGGEQYF
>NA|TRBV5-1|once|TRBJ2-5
TGCGCCAGCAGCACTATAGGACTAATCCAAGAGACCCAGTACTTC
CASSTIGLIQETQYF
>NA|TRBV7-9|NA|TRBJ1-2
TGTGCCAGCAGGGAACAGGGAGGCTACACCTTC
CASREQGGYTF
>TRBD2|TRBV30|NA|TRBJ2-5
TGTGCCTGTGTTTCCGGGGGGCAAGAGACCCAGTACTTC
CACVSGGQETQYF
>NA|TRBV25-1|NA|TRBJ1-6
TGTGCCAGCAGGACGACAGCCCTAACCCGGCGTAATTCACCCCTCCACTTT
CASRTTALTRRNSPLHF
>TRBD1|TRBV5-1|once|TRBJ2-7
TGCGCCAGCAGCCCTGAATCCGGGACAGGGTACTACGAGCAGTACTTC
CASSPESGTGYYEQYF
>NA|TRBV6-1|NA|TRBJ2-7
TGTGCCAGCAGACGTCAAGTTCGGGACGAGCAGTACTTC
CASRRQVRDEQYF
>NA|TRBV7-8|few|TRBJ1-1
TGTGCCAGCAGCTTGGCTTTCGGCACTGAAGCTTTCTTT
CASSLAFGTEAFF